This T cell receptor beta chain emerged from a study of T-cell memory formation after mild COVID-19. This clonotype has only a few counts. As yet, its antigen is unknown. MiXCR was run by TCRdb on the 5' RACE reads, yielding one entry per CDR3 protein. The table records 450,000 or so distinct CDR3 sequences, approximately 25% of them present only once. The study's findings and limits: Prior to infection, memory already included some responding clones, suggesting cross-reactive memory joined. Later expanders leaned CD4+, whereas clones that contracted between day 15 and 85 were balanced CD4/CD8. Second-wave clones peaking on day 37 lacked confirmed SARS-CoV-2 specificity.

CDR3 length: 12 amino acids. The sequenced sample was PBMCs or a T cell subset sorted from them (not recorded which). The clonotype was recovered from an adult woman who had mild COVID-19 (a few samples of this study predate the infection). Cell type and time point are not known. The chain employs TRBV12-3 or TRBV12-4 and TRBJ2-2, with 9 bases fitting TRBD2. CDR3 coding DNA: TGTGGCGGGGGGGCGGACACCGGGGAGCTGTTTTTT. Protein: CGGGADTGELFF.